Detailed here is one T cell receptor beta chain. This clone has only a few counts. No antigen is known for it. There are no base qualities to consult, and no much larger clone falls within one base. The immunoSEQ Assay, a bias-controlled multiplex PCR, was used to amplify TCRbeta CDR3 regions from genomic DNA. The authors' pipeline ran thus. The number of nucleated cells in each sample was estimated from the amplification of reference gene primers within the assay. Sequence reads were collapsed and filtered to measure the absolute abundance of every unique TCRbeta CDR3 rearrangement. Productive Simpson clonality was computed per sample as the square root of Simpson's diversity index over productive rearrangements. TCRdb took this table from immuneACCESS and kept in-frame rearrangements with V and J called. Such tables lack part of the clones; where checked against another copy, unresolved V genes explain under half of the gap, and the rest is unexplained. V, J and clone size are taken as reported in that table, and D and trimming were inferred from the DNA itself. The sample contains 25,000 to 35,000 clones, 80% of them found a single time. Clones ranked in the top ten supply about half of the sample.

The data were taken from a study of blood T cell repertoires in COVID-19 (TCRdb year 2020). Background for the entire study: Samples covering the acute and convalescent phases of COVID-19 were provided by collaborators in the United States, Italy and Spain. The prospective study material was composed of cDNA or gDNA derived from T cells, B-cell-depleted T cells, or PBMCs. Deeply sampled blood TCRbeta repertoires from subjects exposed to, actively infected with, or recovered from COVID-19 were included in the dataset. The repertoires were released in a freely available public database intended as a resource for research on the immune response to SARS-CoV-2. Samples came from the ongoing ImmuneRACE study (first 160 participants) plus 1,254 subjects from 6 global collaborators. Sample metadata almost always included a de-identified subject ID, COVID-19 status, age in years and sex. Where available, HLA class I and class II types were taken from metadata supplied by the sample provider and were not determined by assay-based typing. What the research found in general, with its limitations: The quantity of clinical and demographic metadata differed by source and by participant and was supplied without curation.

V is pared back by 5 bases and J by 0 bases, with 8 bases lying between the germline termini. The CDR3 sequence holds 13 residues, the cysteine and phenylalanine included. Left in the record is the CDR3 DNA by itself, 39 bases read in frame from the first base. From the germline V gene, CDR1 is SNHLY and CDR2 is FYNNEI. The collaborating institutions used their own protocols to collect whole blood in K2EDTA tubes. For TCRbeta analysis, collaborators shipped samples as frozen whole blood, isolated PBMCs, or DNA extracted from either of those sample types. Material: peripheral blood. The receptor comes from a woman aged 70-85 years with acute or convalescent COVID-19. The chain links TRBV2 with TRBJ2-7; tentative D gene TRBD1, with 5 bases matching. CDR3 region: CASSRQSSYEQYF. The nucleotide sequence reads as follows: TGTGCCAGCAGTCGACAGAGCTCCTACGAGCAGTACTTC.